A selection of T cell receptor beta chains follows, all from one sample in a study of blood T cell repertoires in COVID-19. The protocol was immunoSEQ multiplex PCR, while the TCRdb copy is restricted to in-frame clones and leaves out a portion. The sample has about 180,000 clones, 80% seen once. Sequencing was done on a sample of peripheral blood. The origin of the receptors is a man aged 65 to 79 with active or convalescent COVID-19. CDR3s include the opening cysteine and the closing phenylalanine or tryptophan. Fields, in order: clone size, D gene, V gene, J gene, CDR3 DNA, CDR3 protein. The D gene is left open where the match is weak. Not all rows give a size; the values are once, few, many and, for expanded clones, a class.

abundance: -; d_gene: TRBD2; v_gene: TRBV3-1/TRBV3-2; j_gene: TRBJ2-2; CDR3nt: TGTGCCAGCAGCAATAGCGGGAGACGGGGCACCGGGGAGCTGTTTTTT; CDR3aa: CASSNSGRRGTGELFF
abundance: -; d_gene: -; v_gene: TRBV29-1; j_gene: TRBJ1-1; CDR3nt: TGCAGCGCCGGCTCGGGGGGCACTGAAGCTTTCTTT; CDR3aa: CSAGSGGTEAFF
abundance: -; d_gene: -; v_gene: TRBV6-5; j_gene: TRBJ1-5; CDR3nt: TGTGCCAGCAGCGGTTCGGACAGCTTCAATCAGCCCCAGCATTTT; CDR3aa: CASSGSDSFNQPQHF
abundance: -; d_gene: TRBD1; v_gene: TRBV6-5; j_gene: TRBJ1-1; CDR3nt: TGTGCCAGCGGCCAACCGGGACAGGCCACTGAAGCTTTCTTT; CDR3aa: CASGQPGQATEAFF
abundance: -; d_gene: -; v_gene: TRBV7-3; j_gene: TRBJ2-7; CDR3nt: TGTGCCAGCAGCTTAACGCAACTCGAGCAGTACTTC; CDR3aa: CASSLTQLEQYF
abundance: -; d_gene: -; v_gene: TRBV12-3/TRBV12-4; j_gene: TRBJ2-3; CDR3nt: TGTGCCACCCTCCTGGGGCCAGATACGCAGTATTTT; CDR3aa: CATLLGPDTQYF
abundance: -; d_gene: TRBD1; v_gene: TRBV7-2; j_gene: TRBJ2-2; CDR3nt: TGTGCCAGCAGCGCTCGGACAGGCGCGAACACCGGGGAGCTGTTTTTT; CDR3aa: CASSARTGANTGELFF
abundance: -; d_gene: TRBD1; v_gene: TRBV5-4; j_gene: TRBJ2-5; CDR3nt: TGTGCCAGCAGCTTAATGACAGGGCTGGGAGAGACCCAGTACTTC; CDR3aa: CASSLMTGLGETQYF
abundance: -; d_gene: TRBD2; v_gene: TRBV18; j_gene: TRBJ2-5; CDR3nt: TGTGCCAGCTCACCAGCGGGGGGGAAAGAGACCCAGTACTTC; CDR3aa: CASSPAGGKETQYF
abundance: -; d_gene: -; v_gene: TRBV4-1; j_gene: TRBJ1-4; CDR3nt: TGCGCCAGCAGCCAAGACGGAACTAATAATGAAAAACTGTTTTTT; CDR3aa: CASSQDGTNNEKLFF
abundance: -; d_gene: -; v_gene: TRBV5-1; j_gene: TRBJ1-1; CDR3nt: TGCGCCAGCAGCTTGGACAGGGCGAACACTGAAGCTTTCTTT; CDR3aa: CASSLDRANTEAFF
abundance: -; d_gene: -; v_gene: TRBV5-1; j_gene: TRBJ1-1; CDR3nt: TGCGCCAGCAGCTCCACAGGGACGTTCTTACAGGGAGCTTTCTTT; CDR3aa: CASSSTGTFLQGAFF
abundance: once; d_gene: -; v_gene: TRBV30; j_gene: TRBJ2-2; CDR3nt: TGTGCCTGGGGGGGAGGGGGTCACACCGGGGAGCTGTTTTTT; CDR3aa: CAWGGGGHTGELFF
abundance: once; d_gene: -; v_gene: TRBV19; j_gene: TRBJ2-5; CDR3nt: TGTGCCAGTAGTATTCAGGGTCAAGAGACCCAGTACTTC; CDR3aa: CASSIQGQETQYF
abundance: -; d_gene: TRBD1; v_gene: TRBV4-1; j_gene: TRBJ1-4; CDR3nt: TGCGCCAGCAGCCAAGGCCAGGGGGCAGAAAAACTGTTTTTT; CDR3aa: CASSQGQGAEKLFF
abundance: -; d_gene: -; v_gene: TRBV5-1; j_gene: TRBJ2-7; CDR3nt: TGCGCCAGCACCCTTAGTCCACCCTCGTACGAGCAGTACTTC; CDR3aa: CASTLSPPSYEQYF
abundance: -; d_gene: TRBD2; v_gene: TRBV10-3; j_gene: TRBJ2-3; CDR3nt: TGTGCCATCAGTGTCGCGGGAGGGCCGCCAGATACGCAGTATTTT; CDR3aa: CAISVAGGPPDTQYF
abundance: -; d_gene: TRBD2; v_gene: TRBV14; j_gene: TRBJ2-1; CDR3nt: TGTGCCAGCAGCTTCCAGCGGGAGAATGAGCAGTTCTTC; CDR3aa: CASSFQRENEQFF
abundance: -; d_gene: TRBD2; v_gene: TRBV6-2/TRBV6-3; j_gene: TRBJ2-1; CDR3nt: TGTGCCAGCAGTTACCCGAGCGGGGGGATCGACAATGAGCAGTTCTTC; CDR3aa: CASSYPSGGIDNEQFF
abundance: few; d_gene: -; v_gene: TRBV6-5; j_gene: TRBJ1-2; CDR3nt: TGTGCCAGCAGAACGACAGCCTCTTCCTATGGCTACACCTTC; CDR3aa: CASRTTASSYGYTF
abundance: -; d_gene: TRBD2; v_gene: TRBV9; j_gene: TRBJ2-1; CDR3nt: TGTGCCAGCAGCGGTCCCGGACTAGCGGGAGCTAATGAGCAGTTCTTC; CDR3aa: CASSGPGLAGANEQFF
abundance: many; d_gene: -; v_gene: TRBV7-6; j_gene: TRBJ1-1; CDR3nt: TGTGCCAGCATCCCGGGGAACAGACGAAACACTGAAGCTTTCTTT; CDR3aa: CASIPGNRRNTEAFF
abundance: -; d_gene: -; v_gene: TRBV25-1; j_gene: TRBJ1-6; CDR3nt: TGTGCCAGCTCGGGACAACCTAATTCACCCCTCCACTTT; CDR3aa: CASSGQPNSPLHF
abundance: -; d_gene: TRBD1; v_gene: TRBV15; j_gene: TRBJ2-1; CDR3nt: TGTGCCACCAGCCGGGACAGGGGCTCCTACAATGAGCAGTTCTTC; CDR3aa: CATSRDRGSYNEQFF
abundance: -; d_gene: -; v_gene: TRBV2; j_gene: TRBJ1-1; CDR3nt: TGTGCCAGCACGGCAGACTTGAACACTGAAGCTTTCTTT; CDR3aa: CASTADLNTEAFF
abundance: -; d_gene: TRBD1; v_gene: TRBV4-3; j_gene: TRBJ1-4; CDR3nt: TGCGCCAGCAGCCAACGGATTAGTACCACAGGGGGCCAGGATGAAAAACTGTTTTTT; CDR3aa: CASSQRISTTGGQDEKLFF
abundance: -; d_gene: -; v_gene: TRBV27; j_gene: TRBJ1-3; CDR3nt: TGTGCCAGCAGTGGCGGCTCTGGAAACACCATATATTTT; CDR3aa: CASSGGSGNTIYF
abundance: -; d_gene: -; v_gene: TRBV4-3; j_gene: TRBJ1-2; CDR3nt: TGCGCCAGCAGCCAAGATTGGCGGGGGATAGGCTATGGCTACACCTTC; CDR3aa: CASSQDWRGIGYGYTF
abundance: -; d_gene: -; v_gene: TRBV2; j_gene: TRBJ1-1; CDR3nt: TGTGCCAGCACTAGACTTACTTCGGGGAACACTGAAGCTTTCTTT; CDR3aa: CASTRLTSGNTEAFF
abundance: -; d_gene: -; v_gene: TRBV9; j_gene: TRBJ2-7; CDR3nt: TGTGCCAGCAGCGTCGGGGTAGCGGTCTACCACGAGCAGTACTTC; CDR3aa: CASSVGVAVYHEQYF
abundance: -; d_gene: TRBD2; v_gene: TRBV5-5; j_gene: TRBJ2-1; CDR3nt: TGTGCCAGCAGGACTAGCCCGGTTAGTGAGCAGTTCTTC; CDR3aa: CASRTSPVSEQFF
abundance: -; d_gene: TRBD1; v_gene: TRBV6-6; j_gene: TRBJ1-5; CDR3nt: TGTGCCAGCACCCAACAGGGGTTGGGGGGTCAGCCCCAGCATTTT; CDR3aa: CASTQQGLGGQPQHF
abundance: -; d_gene: -; v_gene: TRBV6-5; j_gene: TRBJ1-5; CDR3nt: TGTGCCAGCAGTTTCACTCGTTTTGATAATCAGCCCCAGCATTTT; CDR3aa: CASSFTRFDNQPQHF
abundance: -; d_gene: -; v_gene: TRBV18; j_gene: TRBJ2-6; CDR3nt: TGTGCCAGCTCACCGTTTCCGGGGAGTGGGGCCAACGTCCTGACTTTC; CDR3aa: CASSPFPGSGANVLTF
abundance: -; d_gene: TRBD1; v_gene: TRBV5-1; j_gene: TRBJ2-1; CDR3nt: TGCGCCAGCAGCCCGGGCTTGGACAGGGCCTACAATGAGCAGTTCTTC; CDR3aa: CASSPGLDRAYNEQFF
abundance: -; d_gene: TRBD1; v_gene: TRBV5-5; j_gene: TRBJ1-2; CDR3nt: TGTGCCAGCAGCTTGGGCCCCACCGGGACAGGGGAAGATGGCTACACCTTC; CDR3aa: CASSLGPTGTGEDGYTF
abundance: -; d_gene: -; v_gene: TRBV6-5; j_gene: TRBJ1-2; CDR3nt: TGTGCCAGCAGTTACGGACAAACCAACTATGGCTACACCTTC; CDR3aa: CASSYGQTNYGYTF
abundance: once; d_gene: TRBD1; v_gene: TRBV10-1; j_gene: TRBJ2-7; CDR3nt: TGCGCCAGCAGTGAAGGGGGCTCGAGCTCCTACGAGCAGTACTTC; CDR3aa: CASSEGGSSSYEQYF
abundance: once; d_gene: TRBD2; v_gene: TRBV7-2; j_gene: TRBJ2-1; CDR3nt: TGTGCCAGCAGCAAAGCGGGGGGCACATGGGGTGAGCAGTTCTTC; CDR3aa: CASSKAGGTWGEQFF
abundance: -; d_gene: TRBD2; v_gene: TRBV18; j_gene: TRBJ2-5; CDR3nt: TGTGCCAGCTCACCTAGCGGGGAGAAAGAGACCCAGTACTTC; CDR3aa: CASSPSGEKETQYF
abundance: -; d_gene: TRBD1; v_gene: TRBV7-8; j_gene: TRBJ1-1; CDR3nt: TGTGCCAGCGGGGACAGTTCTCTGAACACTGAAGCTTTCTTT; CDR3aa: CASGDSSLNTEAFF
abundance: -; d_gene: TRBD1; v_gene: TRBV3-1/TRBV3-2; j_gene: TRBJ1-1; CDR3nt: TGTGCCAGCAGCCATGACGGACAGGGGGGAGGCACTGAAGCTTTCTTT; CDR3aa: CASSHDGQGGGTEAFF
abundance: -; d_gene: -; v_gene: TRBV7-8; j_gene: TRBJ2-3; CDR3nt: TGTGCCAGCAGCCTGGCAAGAGATACGCAGTATTTT; CDR3aa: CASSLARDTQYF
abundance: -; d_gene: TRBD1; v_gene: TRBV20-1; j_gene: TRBJ1-1; CDR3nt: TGCAGTGCTAGAGCGGACAGGGAGGCTTTCTTT; CDR3aa: CSARADREAFF
abundance: -; d_gene: TRBD1; v_gene: TRBV23-1; j_gene: TRBJ1-1; CDR3nt: TGCGCCAGCAGTCCCACCCGGACAGGGGGCCTGGGCACTGAAGCTTTCTTT; CDR3aa: CASSPTRTGGLGTEAFF
abundance: -; d_gene: TRBD1; v_gene: TRBV5-4; j_gene: TRBJ2-2; CDR3nt: TGTGCCAGCAGCTGGGGACAGGGAGAAACCGGGGAGCTGTTTTTT; CDR3aa: CASSWGQGETGELFF
abundance: -; d_gene: TRBD1; v_gene: TRBV5-1; j_gene: TRBJ2-4; CDR3nt: TGCGCCAGCAGCTCCGGGACAGGGTGGGACATTCAGTACTTC; CDR3aa: CASSSGTGWDIQYF
abundance: -; d_gene: -; v_gene: TRBV4-1; j_gene: TRBJ1-1; CDR3nt: TGCGCCAGCAGCCAAGGGCGGGGGGCATTTGACGCTGAAGCTTTCTTT; CDR3aa: CASSQGRGAFDAEAFF
abundance: -; d_gene: TRBD1; v_gene: TRBV10-1; j_gene: TRBJ2-7; CDR3nt: TGCGCCAGAGTAGGGCAGGGAGGATGGGGGGACAGGCCATACGAGCAGTACTTC; CDR3aa: CARVGQGGWGDRPYEQYF
abundance: -; d_gene: TRBD2; v_gene: TRBV5-1; j_gene: TRBJ2-3; CDR3nt: TGCGCCAGCAGCCCACGGACTAGTAATGGAAGGAGCACAGATACGCAGTATTTT; CDR3aa: CASSPRTSNGRSTDTQYF
abundance: -; d_gene: TRBD2; v_gene: TRBV7-9; j_gene: TRBJ2-7; CDR3nt: TGTGCCGCTGGGGCGGCTAGCGGGACCTACGAGCAGTACTTC; CDR3aa: CAAGAASGTYEQYF
abundance: once; d_gene: -; v_gene: TRBV27; j_gene: TRBJ2-3; CDR3nt: TGTGCCAGCAGTTTTTTCCCGACAGATACGCAGTATTTT; CDR3aa: CASSFFPTDTQYF
abundance: -; d_gene: -; v_gene: TRBV5-1; j_gene: TRBJ1-2; CDR3nt: TGCGCCAGCAGCGAAAACGGACAGTATGGCTACACCTTC; CDR3aa: CASSENGQYGYTF
abundance: -; d_gene: -; v_gene: TRBV7-9; j_gene: TRBJ2-7; CDR3nt: TGTGCCAGCAGCTATAAATGGACTACGACAGGGCCTTCCTACGAGCAGTACTTC; CDR3aa: CASSYKWTTTGPSYEQYF
abundance: -; d_gene: -; v_gene: TRBV5-4; j_gene: TRBJ1-6; CDR3nt: TGTGCCAGCAGCATCGACAGCTCCAATTCACCCCTCCACTTT; CDR3aa: CASSIDSSNSPLHF